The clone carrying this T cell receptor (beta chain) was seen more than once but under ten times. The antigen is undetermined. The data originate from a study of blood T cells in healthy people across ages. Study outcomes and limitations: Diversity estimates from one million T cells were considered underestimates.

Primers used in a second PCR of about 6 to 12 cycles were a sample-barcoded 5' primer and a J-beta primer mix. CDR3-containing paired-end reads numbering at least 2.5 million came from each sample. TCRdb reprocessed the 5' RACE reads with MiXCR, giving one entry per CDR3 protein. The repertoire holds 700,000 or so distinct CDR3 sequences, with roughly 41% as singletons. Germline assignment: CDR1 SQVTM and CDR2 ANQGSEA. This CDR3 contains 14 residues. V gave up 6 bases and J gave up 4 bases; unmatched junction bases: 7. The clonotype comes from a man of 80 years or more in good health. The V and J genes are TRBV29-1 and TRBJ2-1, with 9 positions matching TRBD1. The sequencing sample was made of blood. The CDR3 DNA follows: TGCAGCGTGAGGACAGGGGAGTATTACAATGAGCAGTTCTTC. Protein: CSVRTGEYYNEQFF.